This is a list of T cell receptor beta chains from one sample in a study of cytomegalovirus exposure and HLA in healthy donors. Here immunoSEQ multiplex PCR was the method, and the copy in TCRdb shows in-frame clones only, minus some. The sample lists over 250,000 clones; 86% were seen once. The sample taken for sequencing was PBMCs. The receptors here all came from a woman in her late teens or twenties in good health and CMV-seronegative. CDR3s include the opening cysteine and the closing phenylalanine or tryptophan.

v_call	j_call	cdr3_aa
TRBV30	TRBJ1-2	CALEGGPLGGYTF
TRBV11-1	TRBJ1-2	CASSFGNARGFYGYTF
TRBV6-1	TRBJ1-2	CASIGWDTDNYGYTF
TRBV6-5	TRBJ2-7	CASRRRVAYEQYF
TRBV7-9	TRBJ1-1	CASSWGQMNTEAFF
TRBV6-8	TRBJ2-7	CASSPGQRDYEQYF
TRBV28	TRBJ2-7	CASSPGTGGIEQYF
TRBV28	TRBJ1-2	CASSEGQGDYGYTF
TRBV6-6	TRBJ2-7	CASLNPGYEQYF
TRBV25-1	TRBJ1-1	CASSGPTGGRFGAFF
TRBV5-4	TRBJ2-3	CASSNEARLGTDTQYF